Shown below are 18 T cell receptor beta chains from a single sample sequenced in a study of blood T cell repertoires in COVID-19. Clones were sequenced by immunoSEQ multiplex PCR, and TCRdb holds only the in-frame ones, with some missing. The data contain over 90,000 clones, around 87% of them singletons. The sample consisted of peripheral blood. The receptors stem from a human donor in a cohort sampled during active COVID-19.

This clone was detected a few times. The chain links TRBV6-1 to TRBJ2-7; D call uncertain. Germline V gene data show CDR1 as MNHNS and CDR2 as SASEGT. V lost 1 base to trimming and J lost 6 bases, with 7 bases between them. The CDR3 runs to 12 residues. CDR3 in DNA: TGTGCCAGCAGTGAAGTTTTCGGCGAGCAGTACTTC. It is translated as CASSEVFGEQYF.

This chain uses TRBV4-2 with TRBJ2-7; 12 nucleotides line up with TRBD2. After removal of 0 bases from V and 2 bases from J, the junction contained 8 bases not matched to a gene. The germline CDR1 and CDR2 sequences are LGHNA and YNFKEQ. CDR3 length equals 18 residues. The CDR3 sequence: CASSQEGRTSGIAYEQYF. CDR3 bases: TGTGCCAGCAGCCAAGAGGGGAGGACTAGCGGGATCGCCTACGAGCAGTACTTC.

This clone was counted once. The CDR3 nucleotides are TGTGCCAGCAGACCTGGGCGGGCCTCGGGAGAGCAGTACTTC. Translated: CASRPGRASGEQYF. This rearrangement joins TRBV6-5 to TRBJ2-7; D possibly corresponds to TRBD2 (5 bases). Germline CDR1 MNHEY, CDR2 SVGAGI. Trimming removed 6 bases from V and 7 bases from J, with 19 bases in between. The CDR3 runs to 14 residues.

The CDR3 reads CATRELSPDTQYF. The CDR3 DNA is TGTGCCACCAGAGAACTATCACCAGATACGCAGTATTTT. The J gene is TRBJ2-3, the V gene TRBV28; no clear D gene. Germline V CDR1 and CDR2: MDHEN, SYDVKM. The germline V and J ends were trimmed by 10 bases and 4 bases, with 15 bases remaining between them. The CDR3 loop spans 13 amino acids.

The genes are TRBV7-9 and TRBJ2-1; 9 nucleotides line up with TRBD1. The CDR3 sequence is 15 residues long. Trimming removed 5 bases from V and 5 bases from J; junction bases left unmatched: 7. Germline V lookup: CDR1 SEHNR, CDR2 FQNEAQ (reference sequence). CDR3: CASSHTGGRDNEQFF. CDR3 DNA: TGTGCCAGCAGCCACACAGGGGGCAGGGACAATGAGCAGTTCTTC.

The genes are TRBV5-1 and TRBJ2-3; D not certain. The germline CDR1 and CDR2 sequences are SGHRS and YFSETQ. The CDR3 covers 15 residues. The germline V and J ends were trimmed by 1 base and 6 bases, with 15 bases remaining between them. This CDR3 reads CASSLTTTHPDTQYF. The CDR3 nucleotides read TGCGCCAGCAGCTTGACGACGACTCATCCGGATACGCAGTATTTT.

The rearrangement uses TRBV7-9 and TRBJ2-7; D possibly corresponds to TRBD2 (6 bases). The CDR3 totals 14 residues. CDR1 SEHNR and CDR2 FQNEAQ come from the germline V gene (reference sequence). Trimming stripped 4 bases from V and 3 bases from J, with 13 bases between. The CDR3 reads CASSSGTGGYEQYF. The CDR3 DNA sequence: TGTGCCAGCAGCTCGGGGACTGGGGGCTACGAGCAGTACTTC. Variable domain in full (rest from reference TRBV7-9 and TRBJ2-7): DTGVSQNPRHKITKRGQNVTFRCDPISEHNRLYWYRQTLGQGPEFLTYFQNEAQLEKSRLLSDRFSAERPKGSFSTLEIQRTEQGDSAMYLCASSSGTGGYEQYFGPGTRLTVT.

The rearrangement joins TRBV28 to TRBJ1-5, with D maybe TRBD1 (5 bases). With 8 bases removed from V and 11 bases from J, the gap between germline ends came to 19 bases. Germline-derived CDR1 and CDR2 are MDHEN and SYDVKM. The CDR3 sequence is 13 residues long. Written as DNA, the CDR3 is TGTGCCAGCTTGCCCAGAGACAGCACATCCCAGCATTTT. It yields the protein CASLPRDSTSQHF.

V is TRBV5-6 and J is TRBJ2-7; TRBD2 agrees at 13 bases. CDR1 and CDR2 from the germline V gene are SGHDT and YYEEEE. Trimming at V came to 4 bases and at J to 4 bases, leaving 2 bases not matched to a gene. The CDR3 is 14 amino acids. The CDR3: CASSVGLAGYEQYF. The CDR3 nucleotides are TGTGCCAGCAGCGTGGGACTAGCGGGGTACGAGCAGTACTTC.

The chain has TRBV5-1 and TRBJ1-3, with no clear D. The V gene lost 4 bases and the J gene lost 0 bases, with 11 bases spanning the gap. The CDR3 contains 15 residues. CDR1 is SGHRS, CDR2 YFSETQ, per germline. The CDR3 bases are TGCGCCAGCAGCCCCGACGGGAACTCTGGAAACACCATATATTTT. Protein sequence: CASSPDGNSGNTIYF.

The CDR3 reads CAWGKDRFRINSPLHF. In nucleotides, the CDR3 is TGTGCCTGGGGAAAGGACAGATTCCGTATTAATTCACCCCTCCACTTT. The J gene is TRBJ1-6, the V gene TRBV30; possibly TRBD1 for D (6 bases). Per germline, CDR1 GTSNPN and CDR2 SVGIG (reference sequence). V lost 5 bases and J lost 6, with 20 bases in between. The CDR3 spans 16 residues.

The chain employs TRBV28 and TRBJ1-2, with D perhaps matching TRBD1 (5 bases). Germline V CDR1 and CDR2: MDHEN, SYDVKM. Between the trimmed V and J ends, which lost 3 bases and 2 bases, there was a span of 10 bases. The CDR3 is 14 residues long. The CDR3 nucleotides read TGTGCCAGCAGTTTGGATCAGGGCAACTATGGCTACACCTTC. Amino acids: CASSLDQGNYGYTF.

The chain has TRBV7-2 and TRBJ1-1; D possibly corresponds to TRBD1 (5 bases). V shed 1 base and J shed 0 bases, with 6 bases lying between them. This CDR3 contains 14 residues. Germline V gene data show CDR1 as SGHTA and CDR2 as FQGNSA. CDR3 protein: CASSLGQLNTEAFF. The CDR3 region has the DNA TGTGCCAGCAGCTTAGGACAGCTGAACACTGAAGCTTTCTTT.

The rearrangement uses TRBV28 and TRBJ1-5; tentatively, D is TRBD1 (5 bases). From germline, CDR1 is MDHEN and CDR2 SYDVKM. This CDR3 is 15 amino acids long. Trimming took off 1 base at V and 3 bases at J, with 10 bases between the two ends. This CDR3 reads CASSLLRQINQPQHF. Written as DNA, the CDR3 is TGTGCCAGCAGTTTATTACGACAGATCAATCAGCCCCAGCATTTT.

This chain links TRBV10-3 with TRBJ1-6, with a tentative D call TRBD1 (5 bases). The CDR3 extends over 18 amino acids. Trimming removed 3 bases from V and 5 bases from J, with 20 bases in between. Germline V gene lookup returns CDR1 ENHRY and CDR2 SYGVKD. DNA for the CDR3: TGTGCCATCAGTGAAACATGGGGGGGTGAGACGAATAATTCACCCCTCCACTTT. It encodes CAISETWGGETNNSPLHF.

The CDR3 nucleotides read TGTGCCATGGCCCGGGACAGGGTAATAGATACGCAGTATTTT. Amino acids: CAMARDRVIDTQYF. The chain employs TRBV10-3 and TRBJ2-3; 9 bases line up with TRBD1. This CDR3 has 14 amino acids. Looked up from germline, CDR1 is ENHRY and CDR2 is SYGVKD. The J segment lost 5 bases and the V segment lost 9 bases, leaving 9 bases of the junction unmatched.

The chain links TRBV7-2 to TRBJ2-7, with 11 nucleotides matching TRBD1. The germline gives CDR1 SGHTA, CDR2 FQGNSA. This CDR3 contains 15 residues. With 4 bases clipped from V and 0 bases from J, the junction kept 2 bases outside the gene matches. DNA of the CDR3: TGTGCCAGCAGCTCGGGGACAGGGGGCTCCTACGAGCAGTACTTC. Translating it yields CASSSGTGGSYEQYF.

V gene TRBV21-1 combines with J gene TRBJ2-7; the table's TRBD2 call for D was not verified on the DNA. TRBV21-1 constitutes a pseudogene. The CDR3 length is 10 residues. Here the CDR3 reads CAPREYEQYF. CDR3 bases: TGTGCCCCGCGGGAGTACGAGCAGTACTTC.